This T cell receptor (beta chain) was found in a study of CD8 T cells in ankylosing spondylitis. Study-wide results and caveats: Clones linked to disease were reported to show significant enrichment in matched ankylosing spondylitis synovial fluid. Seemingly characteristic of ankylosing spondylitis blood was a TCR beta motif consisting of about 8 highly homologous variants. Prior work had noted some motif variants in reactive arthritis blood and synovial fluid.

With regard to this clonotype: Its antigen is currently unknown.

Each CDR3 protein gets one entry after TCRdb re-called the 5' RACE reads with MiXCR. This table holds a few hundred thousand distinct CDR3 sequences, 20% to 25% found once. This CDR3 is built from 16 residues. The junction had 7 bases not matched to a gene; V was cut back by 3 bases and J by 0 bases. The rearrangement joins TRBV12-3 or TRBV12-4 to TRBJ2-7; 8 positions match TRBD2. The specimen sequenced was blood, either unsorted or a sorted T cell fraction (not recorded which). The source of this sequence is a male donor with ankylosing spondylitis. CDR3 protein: CASSFRGGRSSYEQYF. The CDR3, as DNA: TGTGCCAGCAGTTTTCGAGGCGGGAGGAGCTCCTACGAGCAGTACTTC.